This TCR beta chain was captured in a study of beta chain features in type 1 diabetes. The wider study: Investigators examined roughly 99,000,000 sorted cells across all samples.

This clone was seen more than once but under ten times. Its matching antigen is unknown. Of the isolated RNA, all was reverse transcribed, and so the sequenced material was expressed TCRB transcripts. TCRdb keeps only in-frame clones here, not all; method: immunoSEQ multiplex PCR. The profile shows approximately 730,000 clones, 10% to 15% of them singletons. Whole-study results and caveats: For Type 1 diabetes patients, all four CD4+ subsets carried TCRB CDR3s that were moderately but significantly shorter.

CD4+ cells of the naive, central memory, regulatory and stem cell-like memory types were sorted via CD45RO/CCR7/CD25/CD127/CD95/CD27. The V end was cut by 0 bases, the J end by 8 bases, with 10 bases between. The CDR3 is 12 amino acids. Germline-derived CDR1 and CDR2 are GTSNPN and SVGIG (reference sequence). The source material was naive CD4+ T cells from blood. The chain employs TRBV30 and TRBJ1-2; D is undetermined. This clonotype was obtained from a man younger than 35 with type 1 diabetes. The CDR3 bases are TGTGCCTGGAGTGTACCCGGGTCCGGCTACACCTTC. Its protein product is CAWSVPGSGYTF.